These T cell receptor beta chains were read from a single sample in a study of blood T cell repertoires in COVID-19. The method was immunoSEQ multiplex PCR; TCRdb's version includes in-frame clones alone and lacks a portion of them. In the table there are about 490,000 clones, approximately 85% of which are singletons. The sequencing input was peripheral blood. These receptor sequences come from a human donor in a cohort sampled during active COVID-19. The conserved cysteine and the conserved F or W are not part of the CDR3 here. Fields, in order: CDR3 protein, J gene, V gene.

ASSESTGGWDTQY TRBJ2-3 TRBV10-2
ASSQPLRGTEAF TRBJ1-1 TRBV4-1
ASIVTGGVYTEAF TRBJ1-1 TRBV5-8
ASSLTVTSGLGIDSEQF TRBJ2-1 TRBV7-3
ASSPVSREQY TRBJ2-7 TRBV3-1/TRBV3-2
ASSPGLAESYEQY TRBJ2-7 TRBV5-1
ASNEQVHSGNTIY TRBJ1-3 TRBV19
ASRTGFDYGYT TRBJ1-2 TRBV28
ASSLYRVNAGELF TRBJ2-2 TRBV11-1
ASSMTSGFSTDTQY TRBJ2-3 TRBV7-2
ASSWTDPSKAEAF TRBJ1-1 TRBV18
ASSQGAGNTIY TRBJ1-3 TRBV5-1
ASSPAGVEETQY TRBJ2-5 TRBV5-6
ASSQDTGPYGYT TRBJ1-2 TRBV3-1/TRBV3-2
ASRKVQGQYVKEQY TRBJ2-7 TRBV27
ASSSPPGIEKLF TRBJ1-4 TRBV11-2
ASSLAGTGTSGTQY TRBJ2-5 TRBV11-2
ASSIQFSQGEQY TRBJ2-7 TRBV6-5
ASSLSRGTEF TRBJ2-1 TRBV21-1
ASSVGQGGGNTIY TRBJ1-3 TRBV9
ASSLGRGRSSYEQY TRBJ2-7 TRBV7-9
ATQKAGGFTEAF TRBJ1-1 TRBV15
ATGRTGGTGELF TRBJ2-2 TRBV24-1
ASSPREDTEAF TRBJ1-1 TRBV18
ASSSPGQGFGATNEKLF TRBJ1-4 TRBV7-2
ASSFSGRASYEQY TRBJ2-7 TRBV5-1
ASSRDRENEQF TRBJ2-1 TRBV19
ASSFRVSYTDTQY TRBJ2-3 TRBV11-2
ASSNRDRGQDKNIQY TRBJ2-4 TRBV5-5
ASSLGGRNEQY TRBJ2-7 TRBV5-6
ASSRLTGARYT TRBJ1-2 TRBV3-1/TRBV3-2
ASSLLHSTDTQY TRBJ2-3 TRBV7-2
ASSSRGRSSESGGYNEQF TRBJ2-1 TRBV7-3
ASTVTSPYNEQF TRBJ2-1 TRBV27
ASSLGGGPYEQY TRBJ2-7 TRBV11-3
ASSPLIEISGLNEQF TRBJ2-1 TRBV28
ASSQDKLGAGYNEQF TRBJ2-1 TRBV3-1/TRBV3-2
ASSKPGQGASTEAF TRBJ1-1 TRBV27
ASSLDTGGGEAF TRBJ1-1 TRBV5-1
ASSVPGLAGGWEQF TRBJ2-1 TRBV6-1
ASSLLAVPETQY TRBJ2-5 TRBV7-9
AHRGGGNQPQH TRBJ1-5 TRBV6-6
ASSLLNYGYT TRBJ1-2 TRBV19
ATGREGRRNEQF TRBJ2-1 TRBV24-1
ASSAQVDSYNEQF TRBJ2-1 TRBV9
ASSASENSYNEQF TRBJ2-1 TRBV7-3